The 23 T cell receptor beta chains below come from one sample, sequenced in a study of shared clonotypes between healthy human individuals. TCRdb's copy holds only in-frame clones and misses some; the assay was immunoSEQ multiplex PCR. Among 2,500,000 or so clones listed, over 85% were seen once. The sequencing input was naive CD4+ T cells from PBMCs. The subset denotes: CD45RA+ positively selected. The receptors here all came from a young man in good health. Some clones in this sample may be carry-over from other donors' samples.

In its sample, this clone was seen once. V and J are TRBV11-1 and TRBJ2-7; D is uncertain. The germline V gene encodes CDR1 SGHAT and CDR2 FQDESV (reference sequence). The germline V and J ends were trimmed by 2 bases and 0 bases, with 8 bases remaining between them. The CDR3 contains 14 residues. CDR3 nucleotide sequence: TGTGCCAGCAGCTTAAAGGGCCACTCCTACGAGCAGTACTTC. It encodes CASSLKGHSYEQYF.

Points on this clone: Other DNA sequences within the sample encode an identical CDR3. The chain uses TRBV7-2 and TRBJ1-1, with 7 bases fitting TRBD1. Germline V gene sequence: CDR1 SGHTA, CDR2 FQGNSA. V was pared by 5 bases and J by 1 base, with 4 bases of the junction left unmatched. The CDR3 sequence is 14 residues long. CDR3 region: CASSPRQGNTEAFF. The CDR3 DNA follows: TGTGCCAGCAGCCCCCGACAGGGGAACACTGAAGCTTTCTTT.

The rearrangement links TRBV5-1 to TRBJ1-1; D is unresolved. The CDR3 sequence is 13 residues long. V lost 5 bases, J lost 0 bases, and 8 bases lay in between. The germline V gene has CDR1 SGHRS and CDR2 YFSETQ. The CDR3 coding sequence is TGCGCCAGCAGGGACTCCATGAACACTGAAGCTTTCTTT. The encoded protein is CASRDSMNTEAFF.

To note about this clone: Within the sample, other DNA sequences also encode this same CDR3. The chain has TRBV9 and TRBJ1-3, with 9 bases aligning to TRBD1. Germline V lookup: CDR1 SGDLS, CDR2 YYNGEE. With 4 bases clipped from V and 4 bases from J, the junction kept 6 bases outside the gene matches. This CDR3 contains 15 residues. The CDR3 bases are TGTGCCAGCAGCCCCTGGGACAGGGAAGGAAACACCATATATTTT. It translates to CASSPWDREGNTIYF. The entire variable domain, with the rest obtained from reference TRBV9 and TRBJ1-3, is as follows: DSGVTQTPKHLITATGQRVTLRCSPRSGDLSVYWYQQSLDQGLQFLIQYYNGEERAKGNILERFSAQQFPDLHSELNLSSLELGDSALYFCASSPWDREGNTIYFGEGSWLTVV.

V and J are TRBV27 and TRBJ2-6; D is unclear. The CDR3 totals 15 residues. V dropped 1 base and J dropped 4 bases, with 8 bases sitting between them. Germline CDR1 is MNHEY and CDR2 is SMNVEV (reference sequence). The CDR3 loop reads CASSLWSLGANVLTF. The CDR3, as DNA: TGTGCCAGCAGTTTATGGAGCCTCGGGGCCAACGTCCTGACTTTC.

The count of this clone is one. The CDR3 carries no conserved terminal phenylalanine or tryptophan, so it likely arises from a read error. The DNA is left out, because the CDR3 cannot be placed on it with certainty; the CDR3 is given as TCRdb lists it. The V and J genes are TRBV6-6 and TRBJ2-7. Inclusive of both ends, the CDR3 amounts to 12 amino acids. Germline CDR1 and CDR2: MNHNY and SVGAGI (reference sequence). CDR3 amino acids: CASSYSKQGLYL.

This rearrangement joins TRBV7-2 to TRBJ1-2, with D hard to call. Germline assignment: CDR1 SGHTA and CDR2 FQGNSA. V was cut by 0 bases and J by 4 bases, with 12 bases left in between. The CDR3 sequence is 15 residues long. CDR3 sequence (DNA): TGTGCCAGCAGCTTAGCCGGGATTGGCCTCTATGGCTACACCTTC. Protein product: CASSLAGIGLYGYTF.

The chain recombines TRBV30 with TRBJ1-2; the D is unclear. Trimming took 3 bases from V and 0 from J, leaving 8 bases between them. Germline loops: CDR1 GTSNPN, CDR2 SVGIG (reference sequence). This CDR3 contains 13 residues. CDR3 residues: CAWRPGTNYGYTF. The CDR3 DNA sequence: TGTGCCTGGAGGCCAGGCACTAACTATGGCTACACCTTC. Together with reference TRBV30 and TRBJ1-2, the CDR3 gives the full variable domain: SQTIHQWPATLVQPVGSPLSLECTVEGTSNPNLYWYRQAAGRGLQLLFYSVGIGQISSEVPQNLSASRPQDRQFILSSKKLLLSDSGFYLCAWRPGTNYGYTFGSGTRLTVV.

This clone has just one count. This rearrangement joins TRBV7-9 to TRBJ1-2, with 11 nucleotides matching TRBD1. V gave up 5 bases and J gave up 8 bases; unmatched junction bases: 19. This CDR3 has 18 residues. CDR1 is SEHNR and CDR2 is FQNEAQ in the germline V gene (reference sequence). The CDR3 protein is CASSPIVSGQGAPIGYTF. Written as DNA, the CDR3 is TGTGCCAGCAGCCCAATTGTATCCGGACAGGGGGCCCCTATAGGCTACACCTTC.

This sequence joins TRBV29-1 and TRBJ1-2; D not certain. This CDR3 comprises 13 residues. Germline V gives CDR1 SQVTM, CDR2 ANQGSEA. V gave up 4 bases and J gave up 8 bases, with 17 bases separating them. CDR3 bases: TGCAGCGTTGGAGAAGCCCAAGGGTGGGGCTACACCTTC. As protein: CSVGEAQGWGYTF.

This chain joins TRBV2 and TRBJ2-6; TRBD2 is a possible D gene (5 bases). The CDR3 totals 15 residues. Germline V gene sequence: CDR1 SNHLY, CDR2 FYNNEI. Between the trimmed V and J ends, which lost 8 bases and 0 bases, there was a span of 11 bases. The CDR3 is CASGNRGSGANVLTF. The CDR3 bases are TGTGCCAGCGGGAATCGGGGCTCTGGGGCCAACGTCCTGACTTTC.

The rearrangement joins TRBV7-2 to TRBJ2-1; D unclear. Germline lookup yields CDR1 SGHTA and CDR2 FQGNSA. The CDR3 is 14 residues long. Trimming cost V 1 base and J 1 base, with 5 bases left between them. CDR3: CASSLDRSYNEQFF. The CDR3 bases are TGTGCCAGCAGCTTAGATCGGTCCTACAATGAGCAGTTCTTC.

The rearrangement joins TRBV19 to TRBJ1-4; no clear D gene. The CDR3 runs to 19 residues. The ends were cut back, 3 bases at V and 7 bases at J, with 27 bases in the middle. CDR1 is LNHDA and CDR2 is SQIVND in the germline V gene (reference sequence). For the CDR3, the DNA is TGTGCCAGTAGTATTAGATTCCCTAAGGAAACAGTTCGAGGTGAAAAACTGTTTTTT. It codes for CASSIRFPKETVRGEKLFF.

The CDR3 DNA follows: TGCGCCAGCAGCTTGGTACAGATTACAGATACGCAGTATTTT. It encodes CASSLVQITDTQYF. This sequence joins TRBV5-1 and TRBJ2-3; D not resolved. Trimming removed 0 bases at V and 3 bases at J, with 8 bases between. This CDR3 has 14 residues. Germline V lookup: CDR1 SGHRS, CDR2 YFSETQ.

The gene calls are TRBV5-6 and TRBJ1-2; TRBD1 matches 8 bases. The CDR3 totals 15 residues. V lost 3 bases and J lost 2; bases outside the gene matches: 6. Germline CDR1 is SGHDT and CDR2 is YYEEEE. CDR3 sequence reads: CASSYLDRGNYGYTF. The CDR3 DNA follows: TGTGCCAGCAGCTACCTCGACAGGGGAAACTATGGCTACACCTTC. Using reference TRBV5-6 and TRBJ1-2 for the parts outside the CDR3, the full variable domain is DAGVTQSPTHLIKTRGQQVTLRCSPKSGHDTVSWYQQALGQGPQFIFQYYEEEERQRGNFPDRFSGHQFPNYSSELNVNALLLGDSALYLCASSYLDRGNYGYTFGSGTRLTVV.

The chain has TRBV5-8 and TRBJ2-1, with unresolved D. Between the trimmed V and J ends, which lost 2 bases and 5 bases, there was a span of 8 bases. The CDR3 contains 13 residues. Looked up from germline, CDR1 is SGHTS and CDR2 is YDEGEE. In nucleotides, the CDR3 is TGTGCCAGCAGCTTTGCCCCGAACAATGAGCAGTTCTTC. This encodes CASSFAPNNEQFF.

V and J are TRBV19 and TRBJ1-2, with TRBD1 as a possible D gene (6 bases). V dropped 4 bases and J dropped 6 bases, with 15 bases sitting between them. CDR1 is LNHDA and CDR2 is SQIVND in the germline V gene (reference sequence). There are 14 residues in the CDR3. The CDR3 region has the DNA TGTGCCAGTAGTACGGGCAGGGGATTAGATGGCTACACCTTC. Protein product: CASSTGRGLDGYTF.

The V call is TRBV5-1, the J call TRBJ2-7, with D unclear. Germline lookup yields CDR1 SGHRS and CDR2 YFSETQ. The CDR3 covers 13 residues. The V end was cut by 0 bases, the J end by 3 bases, with 7 bases between. The CDR3 bases are TGCGCCAGCAGCTTGGAATGGGACTACGAGCAGTACTTC. Encoded protein: CASSLEWDYEQYF.

The chain uses TRBV15 and TRBJ2-7; weak D call: TRBD1 (6 bases). The CDR3 runs to 15 residues. Trimming took 6 bases from V and 2 from J, leaving 17 bases between them. Germline CDR1 LNHNV, CDR2 YYDKDF (reference sequence). CDR3 sequence reads: CATRKAQGTPYEQYF. The CDR3, as DNA: TGTGCCACCAGGAAGGCTCAGGGGACCCCCTACGAGCAGTACTTC.

This chain uses TRBV6-1 with TRBJ2-1; no clear D. V lost 4 bases, J lost 6 bases, and 22 bases lay in between. Germline V gives CDR1 MNHNS, CDR2 SASEGT. The CDR3 extends over 17 amino acids. In nucleotides, the CDR3 is TGTGCCAGCAGTGGTTTCGCGAGAGGATTTCCCGGCAATGAGCAGTTCTTC. It is translated as CASSGFARGFPGNEQFF.

This sequence joins TRBV9 and TRBJ2-7; D is undetermined. The CDR3 is 15 amino acids. Per germline, CDR1 SGDLS and CDR2 YYNGEE. Trimming took off 0 bases at V and 0 bases at J, with 10 bases between the two ends. CDR3 loop: CASSVEASSSYEQYF. Written as DNA, the CDR3 is TGTGCCAGCAGCGTAGAAGCCAGCTCCTCCTACGAGCAGTACTTC.

The chain couples TRBV4-1 to TRBJ2-5; 14 bases are a match to TRBD2. CDR1 MGHRA and CDR2 YSYEKL come from the germline V gene. The CDR3 runs 17 residues. V shed 6 bases and J 3 bases; nucleotides not matched to a gene: 9. The DNA of the CDR3 is TGCGCCAGCAGTTATATCAGGGGACTAGCGGGGGAAGAGACCCAGTACTTC. Residues: CASSYIRGLAGEETQYF.

The rearrangement joins TRBV11-1 to TRBJ2-6; TRBD1 is a possible D gene (5 bases). The CDR3 contains 15 residues. Germline CDR1 is SGHAT and CDR2 is FQDESV (reference sequence). With 5 bases removed from V and 2 bases from J, the gap between germline ends came to 10 bases. The DNA of the CDR3 is TGTGCCAGCAGCCGCGGCAGGGCTGGGGCCAACGTCCTGACTTTC. Translating gives CASSRGRAGANVLTF.